The sequence of this T cell receptor beta chain was determined in a study of blood T cell repertoires in COVID-19. Those enrolled, adults aged about 18 to 89 years, came from around 24 US areas. CDR1 is SQVTM and CDR2 is ANQGSEA in the germline V gene. J lost 2 bases, V lost 3 bases, and 5 bases had no gene match. The CDR3 contains 15 residues. The method was immunoSEQ multiplex PCR; TCRdb's version includes in-frame clones alone and lacks a portion of them. The data contain approximately 210,000 clones, about four fifths of them singletons. The J gene is TRBJ2-1, the V gene TRBV29-1, with 9 bases that match TRBD1. The TCR sequence derives from a woman aged 55-70 years who had recovered from COVID-19. Sequencing used PBMCs or T cells enriched from blood (not recorded which). CDR3 residues: CSVDDGTGPYNEQFF. In DNA, the CDR3 is TGCAGCGTTGACGATGGGACAGGGCCCTACAATGAGCAGTTCTTC.